This T cell receptor (beta chain) comes out of a study of blood T cell repertoires in COVID-19. Overall study: Acute and convalescent COVID-19 samples came from the United States, Italy and Spain. From T cells, B-cell-depleted T cells, or PBMCs came the material, which was cDNA or gDNA.

Using immunoSEQ multiplex PCR, the repertoire was profiled, and TCRdb retains in-frame clones only, with some absent. The data hold about 100,000 clones, with 84% observed a single time. The source is a woman aged 55 to 70 with acute or convalescent COVID-19. Material: peripheral blood.

The CDR3 spells CASSPTGTNGEKLFF. The CDR3 DNA reads as TGTGCCAGCTCACCTACCGGGACAAACGGGGAAAAACTGTTTTTT. J is TRBJ1-4 and V is TRBV18, with D perhaps TRBD1 (6 bases). The V gene's germline CDR1 is KGHSH and CDR2 LQKENI. The CDR3 extends over 15 amino acids. V was pared by 3 bases and J by 8 bases, with 16 bases between.